This T cell receptor beta chain was identified in a study of blood T cell repertoires in COVID-19 (dated by TCRdb to about 2020). About the full investigation: The collaborator samples originated in the United States, Italy and Spain and spanned the acute and convalescent phases of COVID-19. The material from the prospective study consisted of cDNA or gDNA derived from T cells, B-cell-depleted T cells, or PBMCs. Deeply sampled blood TCRbeta repertoires from subjects exposed to, actively infected with, or recovered from COVID-19 were included in the dataset. The repertoires were made available in a free public database intended to serve as a resource for research on the immune response to SARS-CoV-2. The samples were drawn from two sources: the first 160 participants of the ongoing ImmuneRACE study, and 1,254 subjects contributed by 6 global collaborators. A de-identified subject ID, COVID-19 status, age in years and sex were almost always included in the sample metadata. Where available, HLA class I and class II types were taken from metadata supplied by the sample provider and were not determined by assay-based typing. Here is what the overall study found, with its caveats: The amount of clinical and demographic metadata varied by source and participant and was provided uncurated.

A distance of 18 bases separates the germline ends of V and J, which lose 5 bases and 4 bases respectively. From the cysteine up to the phenylalanine, the CDR3 has a length of 16 residues. Only CDR3 DNA is held: 48 bases, read in frame from base 1. The germline V gene encodes CDR1 SGHNT and CDR2 YENEEA. Details on this clone: Its antigen has not been determined. The input lacks base qualities; no much larger clone sits a single base away. Within the sample, other DNA sequences also encode this same CDR3.

Whole blood was collected in K2EDTA tubes by collaborating institutions according to the institutions' own protocols. For TCRbeta analysis, collaborators shipped samples in one of three forms: frozen whole blood, isolated PBMCs, or DNA extracted from either of those sample types. The immunoSEQ Assay, a bias-controlled multiplex PCR, was used to amplify TCRbeta CDR3 regions from genomic DNA. The authors' analysis ran thus. Nucleated cell counts per sample were estimated from amplification of reference gene primers within the assay. To quantify the absolute abundance of each unique TCRbeta CDR3 rearrangement, sequence reads were collapsed and filtered. Productive Simpson clonality was computed per sample as the square root of Simpson's diversity index over productive rearrangements. The immuneACCESS repertoire file appears here via TCRdb, limited to in-frame rearrangements. These files lack a portion of the clones; in checked studies, under half of the deficit traces to unresolved V genes, and the cause of the others is not known. That table furnishes V, J and clone size, whereas the DNA furnished D and trimming. The table for this sample lists under 250,000 clones; more than 70% of them were counted only once. 3.6% of the sample is in the top ten clones.

The receptor was isolated from a woman over 75 with acute or convalescent COVID-19. The rearrangement joined TRBV11-3 to TRBJ1-5; TRBD1 might be the D gene, on 6 matching bases. The specimen sequenced was peripheral blood. CDR3 reads: CASSLVHWGQNQPQHF. The nucleotide sequence reads as follows: TGTGCCAGCAGCCTAGTCCATTGGGGGCAGAATCAGCCCCAGCATTTT.